Presented here are 31 T cell receptor beta chains from one specimen sequenced in a study of cytomegalovirus exposure and HLA in healthy donors. With 60 Vbeta and 13 Jbeta primers, the PCR was carried out. Assay used: immunoSEQ multiplex PCR; TCRdb lists only in-frame clones, some missing. The sample contains under 200,000 clones, over 70% of which appear only once. Sequences were obtained from PBMCs. These receptors came from a male donor in good health and CMV-seropositive.

The V and J genes are TRBV7-9 and TRBJ1-1; D remains ambiguous. Between the trimmed V and J ends, which lost 1 base and 7 bases, there was a span of 7 bases. There are 12 residues in the CDR3. Germline CDR1 and CDR2: SEHNR and FQNEAQ (reference sequence). The CDR3 here is CASSLDRYEAFF. As DNA, the CDR3 is TGTGCCAGCAGCTTAGACAGATATGAAGCTTTCTTT.

This chain uses TRBV4-3 with TRBJ1-6; no reliable D call. Trimming took off 0 bases at V and 9 bases at J, with 15 bases between the two ends. The germline V gene has CDR1 LGHNA and CDR2 YSLEER. The CDR3 covers 16 residues. Here the CDR3 reads CASSQDPSQFISPLHF. The CDR3 DNA reads TGCGCCAGCAGCCAAGATCCGTCTCAGTTTATTTCACCCCTCCACTTT.

CDR3 nucleotide sequence: TGTGCCAGCAGGAAAGACAGGGGGGGAAACTATGGCTACACCTTC. Protein sequence: CASRKDRGGNYGYTF. The chain combines TRBV6-5 with TRBJ1-2, with 9 bases matching TRBD1. CDR1 is MNHEY and CDR2 is SVGAGI in the germline V gene. V trimming: 6 bases; J trimming: 2 bases; junction bases outside the gene matches: 7. The CDR3 spans 15 residues.

The CDR3 here is CASSLIRNTGELFF. The DNA for the CDR3 is TGTGCCAGCAGCCTAATTCGGAACACCGGGGAGCTGTTTTTT. This sequence joins TRBV5-6 and TRBJ2-2; no firm D call. Germline CDR1 reads SGHDT; CDR2 reads YYEEEE. Trimming removed 4 bases from V and 1 base from J, with 8 bases in between. This CDR3 comprises 14 residues. The variable domain in full, with the rest retrieved from reference TRBV5-6 and TRBJ2-2, is DAGVTQSPTHLIKTRGQQVTLRCSPKSGHDTVSWYQQALGQGPQFIFQYYEEEERQRGNFPDRFSGHQFPNYSSELNVNALLLGDSALYLCASSLIRNTGELFFGEGSRLTVL.

This rearrangement joins TRBV15 to TRBJ1-5; TRBD1 agrees at 8 bases. The germline gives CDR1 LNHNV, CDR2 YYDKDF (reference sequence). The CDR3 extends over 17 amino acids. V was pared by 6 bases and J by 1 base, with 11 bases of the junction left unmatched. Here the CDR3 DNA reads TGTGCCACCAGACCGGGACAGGCCTGGGAAAGCAATCAGCCCCAGCATTTT. Encoded protein: CATRPGQAWESNQPQHF.

This chain links TRBV2 with TRBJ1-2; 9 nucleotides match TRBD1. This CDR3 is 13 amino acids long. After removal of 9 bases from V and 4 bases from J, the junction contained 6 bases not matched to a gene. Germline CDR1 reads SNHLY; CDR2 reads FYNNEI. The CDR3 bases are TGTGCCAGTGGACAGGGGCGCCTCTATGGCTACACCTTC. Translating it yields CASGQGRLYGYTF.

The chain combines TRBV2 with TRBJ1-2; the match to TRBD1 covers 7 bases. CDR1 SNHLY and CDR2 FYNNEI come from the germline V gene. The CDR3 extends over 14 amino acids. The CDR3 DNA follows: TGTGGGAGCGACAGGGAATCGACCGGCTATGGCTACACCTTC. As protein: CGSDRESTGYGYTF.

The chain combines TRBV7-2 with TRBJ2-6; weak D call: TRBD2 (6 bases). Trimming removed 1 base at V and 2 bases at J, with 12 bases between. The CDR3 totals 17 residues. The germline V gene has CDR1 SGHTA and CDR2 FQGNSA. The CDR3 loop reads CASSLDAWGAGANVLTF. CDR3 sequence (DNA): TGTGCCAGCAGCTTAGATGCGTGGGGGGCTGGGGCCAACGTCCTGACTTTC.

In this sample, this clone turned up a few times. The chain joins TRBV5-6 to TRBJ1-3; D not certain. The CDR3 is 15 amino acids. Germline V CDR1 and CDR2: SGHDT, YYEEEE. The V and J ends lost 2 bases and 0 bases respectively, with 9 bases between them. As DNA, the CDR3 is TGTGCCAGCAGCTTTAGAGGGATCTCTGGAAACACCATATATTTT. It is translated as CASSFRGISGNTIYF.

The chain uses TRBV7-2 and TRBJ2-5; 11 bases line up with TRBD2. Losses at the gene ends were 8 bases for V and 1 base for J; bases not matched to a gene: 9. The CDR3 covers 16 residues. Germline V gives CDR1 SGHTA, CDR2 FQGNSA. CDR3 residues: CASAPFLAGGQETQYF. The CDR3 DNA reads as TGTGCCAGCGCCCCCTTCCTAGCGGGGGGCCAAGAGACCCAGTACTTC.

CDR3 sequence: CASSPRTVQETQYF. In DNA, the CDR3 is TGTGCCAGCAGCCCCCGGACAGTCCAAGAGACCCAGTACTTC. This chain joins TRBV13 and TRBJ2-5, with D possibly being TRBD1 (6 bases). Trimming pared 5 bases from V and 1 base from J, leaving 11 bases between. This CDR3 spans 14 amino acids. Germline CDR1 reads PRHDT; CDR2 reads FYEKMQ (reference sequence).

The chain couples TRBV6-5 to TRBJ1-5; 9 bases map to TRBD1. Looked up from germline, CDR1 is MNHEY and CDR2 is SVGAGI. The V gene end was trimmed by 5 bases and the J gene end by 3 bases; junction bases not matched to a gene: 2. The CDR3 consists of 14 residues. CDR3 DNA sequence: TGTGCCAGCAGTAGGGACAGGGACAATCAGCCCCAGCATTTT. This translates into CASSRDRDNQPQHF.

This clone was seen a few times. CDR3 region: CASSLVTGENEFF. DNA of the CDR3: TGTGCCAGCAGCTTAGTAACAGGGGAGAATGAGTTCTTC. The gene calls are TRBV7-8 and TRBJ2-1, with 7 bases matching TRBD1. The CDR3 has 13 residues. The V segment lost 1 base and the J segment 14 bases; nucleotides outside the gene matches: 8. Germline V lookup: CDR1 SGHVS, CDR2 FQNEAQ.

In this sample, this clone turned up once. The J gene is TRBJ2-5, the V gene TRBV9, with 10 bases lining up with TRBD2. Germline trimming cut 1 base from V and 0 bases from J; bases unmatched to any gene: 3. CDR1 SGDLS and CDR2 YYNGEE come from the germline V gene. The CDR3 length is 16 residues. CDR3 protein: CASSVNLAGDQETQYF. CDR3 nucleotides: TGTGCCAGCAGCGTAAACCTAGCGGGGGACCAAGAGACCCAGTACTTC.

The gene calls are TRBV7-2 and TRBJ1-5; 12 positions agree with TRBD1. V lost 0 bases and J lost 0; bases outside the gene matches: 6. Germline CDR1 and CDR2: SGHTA and FQGNSA. This CDR3 is built from 19 residues. CDR3 nucleotides: TGTGCCAGCAGCTTAGCAGGGACAGGGGGCCCTTATAGCAATCAGCCCCAGCATTTT. It yields the protein CASSLAGTGGPYSNQPQHF.

The chain has TRBV27 and TRBJ1-3, with TRBD1 identical over 8 bases. The germline CDR1 and CDR2 sequences are MNHEY and SMNVEV (reference sequence). After removal of 2 bases from V and 5 bases from J, the junction contained 11 bases not matched to a gene. This CDR3 comprises 17 residues. CDR3 DNA: TGTGCCAGCAGTTTACGGCCCGGGACAGGAGGGCGAAACACCATATATTTT. This translates into CASSLRPGTGGRNTIYF.

This clone was observed once. This chain connects TRBV7-2 to TRBJ1-2, with D tentatively TRBD1 (6 bases). Germline values: CDR1 SGHTA, CDR2 FQGNSA. Trimming removed 5 bases at V and 0 bases at J, with 13 bases between. The CDR3 length is 15 residues. The CDR3 sequence: CASSPQTGSNYGYTF. The CDR3 bases are TGTGCCAGCAGCCCACAGACAGGCTCTAACTATGGCTACACCTTC.

This chain joins TRBV6-1 and TRBJ1-1; D not resolved. Trimming took 3 bases from V and 11 from J, leaving 16 bases between them. The CDR3 totals 13 residues. Looked up from germline, CDR1 is MNHNS and CDR2 is SASEGT. The CDR3 region is CASSELGGYDAFF. The CDR3 DNA reads TGTGCCAGCAGTGAGTTGGGAGGATATGATGCTTTCTTT.

The gene calls are TRBV4-1 and TRBJ2-5; 10 nucleotides match TRBD2. Germline-derived CDR1 and CDR2 are MGHRA and YSYEKL. The junction had 2 bases not matched to a gene; V was cut back by 1 base and J by 3 bases. The CDR3 is 15 amino acids. The CDR3 DNA sequence: TGCGCCAGCAGCCAAGTCCTAGCGGGGGAAGAGACCCAGTACTTC. Protein product: CASSQVLAGEETQYF.

The chain carries TRBV4-1 and TRBJ1-1; perhaps TRBD1 as D (5 bases). V gave up 1 base and J gave up 7 bases, with 16 bases separating them. Per the germline V gene, CDR1 is MGHRA and CDR2 is YSYEKL. This CDR3 has 15 amino acids. CDR3 residues: CASSQGRGDRGEAFF. CDR3 in DNA: TGCGCCAGCAGCCAAGGACGGGGGGATCGCGGTGAAGCTTTCTTT.

J is TRBJ2-5 and V is TRBV29-1; 7 bases are a match to TRBD1. Germline assignment: CDR1 SQVTM and CDR2 ANQGSEA. The ends lost 7 bases at V and 5 bases at J; junction bases unmatched: 7. The CDR3 sequence is 12 residues long. CDR3 protein: CSETGAGETQYF. CDR3 DNA: TGCAGCGAAACAGGGGCCGGGGAGACCCAGTACTTC.

The chain combines TRBV7-2 with TRBJ2-3; D is undetermined. The CDR3 is made up of 12 amino acids. Germline assignment: CDR1 SGHTA and CDR2 FQGNSA. V was trimmed by 1 base and J by 4 bases, leaving 3 bases between them. CDR3 in amino acids: CASSLGADTQYF. As DNA, the CDR3 is TGTGCCAGCAGCTTAGGAGCAGATACGCAGTATTTT.

The chain links TRBV12-5 to TRBJ2-7; D perhaps matches TRBD1 (5 bases). V lost 0 bases to trimming and J lost 1 base, with 19 bases between them. The germline V gene has CDR1 LGHNT and CDR2 FRNRAP. The CDR3 is 18 amino acids. The CDR3 DNA reads TGTGCTAGTGGTTTGGTATTATGGGGCGGCCAAGATTCCTACGAGCAGTACTTC. Translation: CASGLVLWGGQDSYEQYF. Using reference TRBV12-5 and TRBJ2-7 for the parts outside the CDR3, the full variable domain is DARVTQTPRHKVTEMGQEVTMRCQPILGHNTVFWYRQTMMQGLELLAYFRNRAPLDDSGMPKDRFSAEMPDATLATLKIQPSEPRDSAVYFCASGLVLWGGQDSYEQYFGPGTRLTVT.

This clone has a handful of counts. The chain recombines TRBV5-6 with TRBJ2-1; 13 nucleotides match TRBD2. The trim removed 3 bases at V and 6 bases at J, leaving 6 bases unmatched. The germline CDR1 and CDR2 sequences are SGHDT and YYEEEE. This CDR3 region has 16 residues. The CDR3 protein is CASSSGLAGVSNEQFF. The CDR3 bases are TGTGCCAGCAGCTCCGGACTAGCGGGGGTGTCCAATGAGCAGTTCTTC.

This sequence joins TRBV29-1 and TRBJ1-2; D is undetermined. Trimming took 8 bases from V and 7 from J, leaving 17 bases between them. The CDR3 extends over 12 amino acids. From germline, CDR1 is SQVTM and CDR2 ANQGSEA. The CDR3 DNA reads TGCAGCTATCAATCCCCCACTGGTGGCTACACCTTC. Translated: CSYQSPTGGYTF.

The V gene is TRBV7-2, the J gene TRBJ2-1, with 8 bases matching TRBD2. This CDR3 region has 15 residues. Germline assignment: CDR1 SGHTA and CDR2 FQGNSA. The V and J ends lost 1 base and 7 bases, in that order; junction bases with no gene match: 6. The CDR3 sequence is CASSLGPGLVNEQFF. DNA for the CDR3: TGTGCCAGCAGCTTAGGACCGGGACTAGTGAATGAGCAGTTCTTC.

V usage is TRBV4-1 and J usage is TRBJ1-5; 7 nucleotides agree with TRBD1. The CDR3 is 12 amino acids. CDR1 and CDR2 from the germline V gene are MGHRA and YSYEKL. J gave up 3 bases and V 8 bases, and 1 base lay outside the gene matches. CDR3 protein: CASGTVNQPQHF. The CDR3 DNA follows: TGCGCCAGCGGGACAGTCAATCAGCCCCAGCATTTT.

This clone came up once. The CDR3 region is CASSHPTGGEQYF. CDR3 bases: TGCGCCAGCAGCCATCCCACAGGGGGTGAGCAGTACTTC. The chain combines TRBV4-1 with TRBJ2-5; 8 bases are a match to TRBD1. The CDR3 sequence is 13 residues long. The J segment lost 11 bases and the V segment lost 3 bases, leaving 8 bases of the junction unmatched. Germline loops: CDR1 MGHRA, CDR2 YSYEKL.

V and J are TRBV6-5 and TRBJ1-2; tentatively, D is TRBD1 (6 bases). Trimming removed 5 bases from V and 6 bases from J, with 10 bases in between. The CDR3 covers 12 residues. CDR1 is MNHEY, CDR2 SVGAGI, per germline. CDR3 DNA: TGTGCCAGCAGTAACCCAGGGGATGGCTACACCTTC. Its protein product is CASSNPGDGYTF.

J is TRBJ2-2 and V is TRBV9; TRBD1 might be the D (6 bases). Trimming stripped 2 bases from V and 1 base from J, with 18 bases between. The germline V gene has CDR1 SGDLS and CDR2 YYNGEE. The CDR3 runs to 18 residues. In nucleotides, the CDR3 is TGTGCCAGCAGCGTTCCGACAGGAGAGCCTTTGAACACCGGGGAGCTGTTTTTT. Its translation: CASSVPTGEPLNTGELFF. The full variable domain, its missing parts supplied by reference TRBV9 and TRBJ2-2, is DSGVTQTPKHLITATGQRVTLRCSPRSGDLSVYWYQQSLDQGLQFLIQYYNGEERAKGNILERFSAQQFPDLHSELNLSSLELGDSALYFCASSVPTGEPLNTGELFFGEGSRLTVL.

For this clone: This CDR3 is also generated by other DNA sequences in the sample. V is TRBV2 and J is TRBJ1-5; D possibly corresponds to TRBD1 (5 bases). Germline-derived CDR1 and CDR2 are SNHLY and FYNNEI. Between the trimmed V and J ends, which lost 6 bases and 4 bases, there was a span of 10 bases. This CDR3 is 13 amino acids long. The chain's CDR3 is CASRGRGNQPQHF. The CDR3 nucleotides are TGTGCCAGCAGGGGGCGTGGAAATCAGCCCCAGCATTTT.